Listed here is a single T cell receptor beta chain. A clone one base away is much larger, so this may be a read error. TCRdb recomputed calls from the PCR reads with MiXCR, one row per CDR3 protein. The table records roughly 13,000 distinct CDR3 sequences, approximately 44% of them present only once. This CDR3 region has 16 residues. V was clipped by 4 bases and J by 13 bases; unmatched bases: 16. Germline loops: CDR1 MNHEY, CDR2 SVGEGT. The data were taken from a study of CD4 and CD8 cells across lung adenocarcinoma regions. Donors had localized lung adenocarcinoma, a non-small cell lung cancer. The TCR originated in a male donor with lung adenocarcinoma. The CD4 and CD8 labels of this study may be unreliable. The sample comprised CD4+ T cells from the center of a lung tumor. The rearrangement links TRBV6-2 or TRBV6-3 to TRBJ2-4, with 10 bases matching TRBD2. CDR3 amino acids: CASSSRTSGSYNEQYF. CDR3 DNA: TGTGCCAGCAGTTCCAGGACTAGCGGCTCCTACAATGAGCAGTACTTC.